The clone carrying this T cell receptor beta chain was counted only a few times. No antigen is known for it. The CDR3 runs 16 residues. After removal of 4 bases from V and 1 base from J, the junction contained 5 bases not matched to a gene. CDR1 and CDR2 (germline): MNHEY, SVGAGI. Primers included in the PCR were 60 Vbeta and 13 Jbeta primers. Measured with immunoSEQ multiplex PCR; TCRdb has only the in-frame clones, and not every one. The table includes some 120,000 clones, about 79% detected once. This specimen belongs to a study of cytomegalovirus exposure and HLA in healthy donors. Study-level findings and limits: In a later analysis, TCR beta V- and J-gene trimming was associated with a missense DCLRE1C variant.

Material: PBMCs. This chain connects TRBV6-5 to TRBJ2-7; 12 nucleotides match TRBD2. The clonotype originates from a woman in her forties or fifties in good health and CMV-seronegative. The CDR3 DNA sequence: TGTGCCAGCAGTTCGTGGACTAGCGGGAAATCCTACGAGCAGTACTTC. This translates into CASSSWTSGKSYEQYF.